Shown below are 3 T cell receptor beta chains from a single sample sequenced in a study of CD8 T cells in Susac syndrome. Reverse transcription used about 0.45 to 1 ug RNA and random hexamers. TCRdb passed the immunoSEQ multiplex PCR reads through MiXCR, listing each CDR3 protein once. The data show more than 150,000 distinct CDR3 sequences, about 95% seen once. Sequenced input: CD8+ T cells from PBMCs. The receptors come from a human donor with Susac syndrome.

This chain's CDR3 is CSARSPGLVSDTQYF. The CDR3 DNA follows: TGCAGTGCTCGATCCCCGGGACTAGTTTCAGATACGCAGTATTTT. The rearrangement uses TRBV20-1 and TRBJ2-3, with 8 bases fitting TRBD2. The CDR3 runs to 15 residues. Germline CDR1 reads DFQATT; CDR2 reads SNEGSKA (reference sequence). Trimming cost V 5 bases and J 4 bases; bases outside gene matches: 11.

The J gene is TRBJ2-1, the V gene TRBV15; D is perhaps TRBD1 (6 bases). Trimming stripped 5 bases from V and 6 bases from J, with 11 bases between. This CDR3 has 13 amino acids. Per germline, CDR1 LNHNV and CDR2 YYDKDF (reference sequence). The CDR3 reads CATSGGSTNEQFF. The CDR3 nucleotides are TGTGCCACCAGCGGGGGCTCCACCAATGAGCAGTTCTTC.

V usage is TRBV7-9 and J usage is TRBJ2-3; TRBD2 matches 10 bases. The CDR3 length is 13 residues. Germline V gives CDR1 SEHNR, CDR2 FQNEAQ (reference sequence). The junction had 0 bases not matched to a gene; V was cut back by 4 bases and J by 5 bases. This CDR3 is CASSSSGGDTQYF. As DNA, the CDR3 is TGTGCCAGCAGCTCTAGCGGGGGAGATACGCAGTATTTT.